A selection of T cell receptor beta chains follows, all from one sample in a study of response to subunit inactivated influenza vaccine. Each CDR3 protein gets one entry after TCRdb re-called the RT-PCR reads with MiXCR. The data contain about 570,000 distinct CDR3 sequences, about 11% of them singletons. These data also formed part of another study, on T cells expressing NK-cell markers.

The source material was PBMCs from blood, sampled on the day of vaccination. All receptors derive from a man aged 50 to 60 who received an inactivated influenza vaccine. Both conserved end residues are part of each CDR3. D genes are given only for firm matches. Only part of the rows carry a size: once, few, many, or a class if the clone is expanded.

d_gene,v_gene,len,j_gene,abundance,CDR3aa,CDR3nt
TRBD1,TRBV11-2,18,TRBJ1-1,NA,CASSYLTGATSRTTEAFF,TGTGCCAGCAGCTATTTGACAGGGGCAACGTCTCGGACCACTGAAGCTTTCTTT
NA,TRBV7-8,16,TRBJ2-3,NA,CASSPADTTFTDTQYF,TGTGCCAGCAGCCCGGCGGACACTACTTTCACAGATACGCAGTATTTT
NA,TRBV4-1,15,TRBJ2-3,NA,CASSQQVSGTDTQYF,TGCGCCAGCAGCCAACAGGTTTCAGGCACAGATACGCAGTATTTT
NA,TRBV29-1,15,TRBJ2-1,few,CSALSAQGDYNEQFF,TGCAGCGCACTTTCGGCACAGGGCGACTACAATGAGCAGTTCTTC
TRBD1,TRBV6-1,15,TRBJ2-7,few,CASTPPDRAGREQYF,TGTGCCAGCACCCCCCCGGACAGGGCGGGTCGGGAGCAGTACTTC
NA,TRBV6-2/TRBV6-3,13,TRBJ1-1,few,CASGLGVGTEAFF,TGTGCCAGCGGCCTGGGGGTAGGGACAGAAGCTTTCTTT
NA,TRBV18,14,TRBJ2-5,NA,CASSQNRAQETQYF,TGTGCCAGCTCACAAAACAGGGCGCAAGAGACCCAGTACTTC
TRBD1,TRBV7-2,16,TRBJ2-7,few,CASSLASYGTAYEQYF,TGTGCCAGCAGCTTAGCCAGTTACGGGACAGCCTACGAGCAGTACTTC
NA,TRBV29-1,12,TRBJ2-2,NA,CSAQGHTGELFF,TGCAGCGCTCAAGGACATACCGGGGAGCTGTTTTTT
TRBD2,TRBV9,19,TRBJ2-7,NA,CASSVEPREGRETSYEQYF,TGTGCCAGCAGCGTAGAACCCCGGGAAGGGCGGGAGACCAGTTACGAGCAGTACTTC
TRBD1,TRBV6-5,16,TRBJ1-3,few,CASSYGTGGGSGAIYF,TGTGCCAGCAGTTACGGTACAGGGGGCGGCTCTGGCGCCATATATTTT
TRBD1,TRBV7-2,14,TRBJ2-7,NA,CASSWDRGSYEQYF,TGTGCCAGCAGCTGGGACAGGGGTTCCTACGAGCAGTACTTC
NA,TRBV12-3/TRBV12-4,13,TRBJ2-1,NA,CASSQVPRQQQFF,TGTGCCAGCAGCCAAGTACCCAGGCAACAGCAGTTCTTC
NA,TRBV18,16,TRBJ2-2,few,CASSPAAGFISGELFF,TGTGCCAGCTCCCCTGCGGCAGGGTTCATCTCCGGGGAGCTGTTTTTT
NA,TRBV6-2/TRBV6-3,14,TRBJ2-3,NA,CASSSGTHTDTQYF,TGTGCCAGCAGTTCTGGGACCCACACAGATACGCAGTATTTT
TRBD2,TRBV6-1,15,TRBJ2-1,NA,CARITSGRKYNEQFF,TGTGCCAGGATAACTAGCGGGAGGAAATACAATGAGCAGTTCTTC
NA,TRBV28,12,TRBJ2-2,NA,CASTLESGELFF,TGTGCCAGCACTCTAGAGTCCGGGGAGCTGTTTTTT
NA,TRBV28,14,TRBJ2-7,few,CASSSSQGSYEQYF,TGTGCCAGCAGTTCGTCACAGGGTTCCTACGAGCAGTACTTC
NA,TRBV5-1,15,TRBJ2-2,few,CASSLLTGGSGELFF,TGCGCCAGCAGCCTTCTGACAGGCGGCTCCGGGGAGCTGTTTTTT
NA,TRBV19,17,TRBJ1-5,few,CASSMRLLTDSNQPQHF,TGTGCCAGTAGTATGAGGCTTTTAACGGATAGCAATCAGCCCCAGCATTTT
NA,TRBV11-2,16,TRBJ2-2,NA,CASSSDDGTNTGELFF,TGTGCCAGCAGCTCGGACGACGGGACAAACACCGGGGAGCTGTTTTTT
NA,TRBV28,14,TRBJ2-3,NA,CASSGHPSTDTQYF,TGTGCCAGCTCCGGACACCCCAGCACAGATACGCAGTATTTT
NA,TRBV20-1,13,TRBJ2-1,many,CSASLGRYNEQFF,TGCAGTGCTAGCCTGGGTCGTTACAATGAGCAGTTCTTC
NA,TRBV9,15,TRBJ2-2,NA,CASSVGRQHTGELFF,TGTGCCAGCAGCGTAGGTCGGCAGCACACCGGGGAGCTGTTTTTT
TRBD1,TRBV12-3/TRBV12-4,13,TRBJ2-1,few,CASSKDRGYEQFF,TGTGCCAGCAGCAAGGACAGGGGATATGAGCAGTTCTTC
NA,TRBV7-9,13,TRBJ1-2,few,CASSSGQTDGYTF,TGTGCCAGCAGCTCAGGGCAAACTGATGGCTACACCTTC
TRBD2,TRBV20-1,15,TRBJ2-1,NA,CSARVGSGSGNEQFF,TGCAGTGCTAGAGTCGGCAGCGGGAGCGGGAATGAGCAGTTCTTC
NA,TRBV5-6,12,TRBJ2-1,few,CASSSLDNEQFF,TGTGCCAGCAGTTCATTGGACAATGAGCAGTTCTTC
NA,TRBV20-1,14,TRBJ1-5,few,CSAPHGGANQPQHF,TGCAGTGCTCCACATGGGGGGGCAAATCAGCCCCAGCATTTT
NA,TRBV5-1,16,TRBJ2-7,NA,CASSLVPGQLSYEQYF,TGCGCCAGCAGCTTGGTCCCGGGGCAGCTTTCCTACGAGCAGTACTTC
NA,TRBV7-2,14,TRBJ2-7,few,CASSLALGTYEQYF,TGTGCCAGCAGCTTAGCGCTAGGGACGTACGAGCAGTACTTC
NA,TRBV29-1,10,TRBJ2-1,few,CSALTNEQFF,TGCAGCGCCCTCACCAATGAGCAGTTCTTC
NA,TRBV7-2,14,TRBJ2-3,few,CASSLTVYTDTQYF,TGTGCCAGCAGCTTAACGGTGTACACAGATACGCAGTATTTT
TRBD2,TRBV12-3/TRBV12-4,16,TRBJ2-1,many,CASIERGGLAGGEQFF,TGTGCCAGCATCGAACGGGGGGGACTAGCGGGAGGCGAGCAGTTCTTC
NA,TRBV7-8,15,TRBJ2-2,few,CASSLNIANTGELFF,TGTGCCAGCAGCTTGAACATTGCAAACACCGGGGAGCTGTTTTTT
NA,TRBV20-1,15,TRBJ2-5,NA,CSALGLLPGQETQYF,TGCAGTGCCCTAGGACTACTTCCGGGCCAAGAGACCCAGTACTTC
NA,TRBV12-3/TRBV12-4,15,TRBJ2-7,few,CASSLWSAYTYEQYF,TGTGCCAGCAGTTTATGGTCAGCGTATACCTACGAGCAGTACTTC
NA,TRBV5-1,14,TRBJ2-5,few,CASSGNRAQETQYF,TGCGCCAGCAGCGGGAATAGGGCCCAAGAGACCCAGTACTTC
NA,TRBV11-1,15,TRBJ2-3,NA,CASSLDGSRTDTQYF,TGTGCCAGCAGCTTAGACGGCAGCCGCACAGATACGCAGTATTTT
NA,TRBV7-6,12,TRBJ2-1,few,CASSIRDHEQFF,TGTGCCAGCAGCATCAGGGACCATGAGCAGTTCTTC
NA,TRBV6-1,14,TRBJ1-1,few,CASSNGGGVTEAFF,TGTGCCAGCAGCAACGGGGGGGGAGTCACTGAAGCTTTCTTT
NA,TRBV18,14,TRBJ2-7,few,CASSPPVATYEQYF,TGTGCCAGCTCACCACCGGTGGCCACCTACGAGCAGTACTTC
NA,TRBV5-1,15,TRBJ2-7,few,CASSSTTGPYYEQYF,TGCGCCAGCAGCTCTACCACGGGTCCCTACTACGAGCAGTACTTC
NA,TRBV7-6,12,TRBJ2-7,NA,CASSLNNGEQYF,TGTGCCAGCAGCTTAAATAATGGTGAGCAGTACTTC
NA,TRBV12-3/TRBV12-4,14,TRBJ2-7,few,CASSFGVSNYEQYF,TGTGCCAGCAGTTTTGGGGTTTCTAACTACGAGCAGTACTTC